This T cell receptor (beta chain) was identified in a study of blood T cell repertoires in COVID-19. The method was immunoSEQ multiplex PCR; TCRdb's version includes in-frame clones alone and lacks a portion of them. The sample records about 88,000 clones, about nine tenths being singletons. This CDR3 region has 14 residues. CDR1 is SGHAT, CDR2 FQNNGV, per germline. The ends lost 5 bases at V and 4 bases at J; junction bases unmatched: 7. V and J are TRBV11-2 and TRBJ2-5; the match to TRBD2 covers 7 bases. The sequencing sample was made of peripheral blood. This clonotype was sampled from a male donor with acute or convalescent COVID-19. The CDR3 region is CASSPAGTTETQYF. The CDR3 DNA reads TGTGCCAGCAGCCCCGCCGGGACTACAGAGACCCAGTACTTC.